The following is a T cell receptor beta chain sequence with its context. The entry originates in a study of blood T cell repertoires in COVID-19. V was pared by 6 bases and J by 1 base, with 20 bases between. The germline V gene has CDR1 MGHRA and CDR2 YSYEKL. The CDR3 is made up of 17 amino acids. Clones were read by immunoSEQ multiplex PCR, and TCRdb kept only the in-frame ones, dropping some. The sample has roughly 250,000 clones; approximately 87% are singletons. This rearrangement joins TRBV4-1 to TRBJ2-3; no firm D call. The sequence came from a woman in her thirties with COVID-19, enrolled during active disease. Sequencing was performed on peripheral blood. This chain's CDR3 is CASRNPLLNLGTDTQYF. For the CDR3, the DNA is TGCGCCAGCAGGAACCCCCTACTAAATTTGGGCACAGATACGCAGTATTTT.